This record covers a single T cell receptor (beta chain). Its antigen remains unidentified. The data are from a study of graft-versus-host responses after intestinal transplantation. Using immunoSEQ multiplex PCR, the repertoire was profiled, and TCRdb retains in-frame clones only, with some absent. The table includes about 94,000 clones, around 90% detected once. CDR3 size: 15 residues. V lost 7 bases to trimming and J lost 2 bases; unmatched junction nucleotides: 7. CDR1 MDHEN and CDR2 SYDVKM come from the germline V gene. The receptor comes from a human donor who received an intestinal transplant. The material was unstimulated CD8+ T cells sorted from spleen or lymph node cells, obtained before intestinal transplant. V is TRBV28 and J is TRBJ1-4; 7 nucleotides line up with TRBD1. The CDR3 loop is CASTDRAATNEKLFF. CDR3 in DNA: TGTGCCAGCACTGACAGGGCGGCGACTAATGAAAAACTGTTTTTT.